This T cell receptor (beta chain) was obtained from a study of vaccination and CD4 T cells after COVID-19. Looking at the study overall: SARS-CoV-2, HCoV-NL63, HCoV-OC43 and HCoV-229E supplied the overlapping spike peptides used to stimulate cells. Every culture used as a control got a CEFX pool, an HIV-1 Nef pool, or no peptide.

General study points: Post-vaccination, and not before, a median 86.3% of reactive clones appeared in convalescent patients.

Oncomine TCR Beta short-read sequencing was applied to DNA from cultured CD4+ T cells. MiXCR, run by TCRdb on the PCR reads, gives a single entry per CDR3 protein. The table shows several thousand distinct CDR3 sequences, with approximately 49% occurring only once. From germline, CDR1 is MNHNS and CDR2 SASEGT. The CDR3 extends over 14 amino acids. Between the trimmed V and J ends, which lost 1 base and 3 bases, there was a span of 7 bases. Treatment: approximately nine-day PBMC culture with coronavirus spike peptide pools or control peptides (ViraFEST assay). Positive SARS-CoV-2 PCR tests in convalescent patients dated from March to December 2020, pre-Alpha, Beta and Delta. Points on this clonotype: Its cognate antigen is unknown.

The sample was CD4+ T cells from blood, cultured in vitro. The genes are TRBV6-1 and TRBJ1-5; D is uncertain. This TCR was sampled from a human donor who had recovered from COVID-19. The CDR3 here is CASSEEWHNQPQHF. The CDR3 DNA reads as TGTGCCAGCAGTGAAGAATGGCACAATCAGCCCCAGCATTTT.